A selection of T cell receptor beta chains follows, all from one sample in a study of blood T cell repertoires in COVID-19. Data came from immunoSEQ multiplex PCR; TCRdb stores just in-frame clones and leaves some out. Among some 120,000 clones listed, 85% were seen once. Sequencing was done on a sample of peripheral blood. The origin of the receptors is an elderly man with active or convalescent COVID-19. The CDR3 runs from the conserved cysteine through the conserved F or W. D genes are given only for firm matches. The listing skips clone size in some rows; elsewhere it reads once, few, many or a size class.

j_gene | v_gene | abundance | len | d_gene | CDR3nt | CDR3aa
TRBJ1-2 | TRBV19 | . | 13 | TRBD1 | TGTGCCAGTGGCGACAGGGCTTTCTATGGCTACACCTTC | CASGDRAFYGYTF
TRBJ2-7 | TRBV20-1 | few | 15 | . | TGCAGTGCTAGTGGTAGGGGGGGGTACTCCTACGAGCAGTACTTC | CSASGRGGYSYEQYF
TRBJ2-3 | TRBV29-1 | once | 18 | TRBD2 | TGCAGCGTTGAAGTCCTCGGACTAGCGGGGGCCCCCCCAGATACGCAGTATTTT | CSVEVLGLAGAPPDTQYF
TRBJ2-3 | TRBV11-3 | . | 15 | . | TGTGCCAGCAGCCCAAGGGGGATTCTCACAGATACGCAGTATTTT | CASSPRGILTDTQYF
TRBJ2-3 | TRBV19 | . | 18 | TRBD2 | TGTGCCAGTAGTATCACGACTAGCGGGAGGGCCCAGGCCCGCACGCAGTATTTT | CASSITTSGRAQARTQYF
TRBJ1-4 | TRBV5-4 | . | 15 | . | TGTGCCAGCAGCAACTACAGGGAGGGGAGTGAAAAACTGTTTTTT | CASSNYREGSEKLFF
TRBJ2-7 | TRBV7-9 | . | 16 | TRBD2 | TGTGCCAGCAGCTCCCATAGCGGGGGGGCTGGAGCTGAGCAGTACTTC | CASSSHSGGAGAEQYF
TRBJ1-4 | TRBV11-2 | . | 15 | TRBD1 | TGTGCCAGCAGCCCTAGACAGGGAACTAATGAAAAACTGTTTTTT | CASSPRQGTNEKLFF
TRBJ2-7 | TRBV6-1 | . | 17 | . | TGTGCCAGCAGTGAAACTATCGGCGGGGCTCTTTCCTACGAGCAGTACTTC | CASSETIGGALSYEQYF
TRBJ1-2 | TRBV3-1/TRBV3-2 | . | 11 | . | TGTGCCAGCAGGTCCGCTCGGGGCTACACCTTC | CASRSARGYTF
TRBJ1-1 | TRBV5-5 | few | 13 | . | TGTGCCAGCAGCTTTGAACAGAACACTGAAGCTTTCTTT | CASSFEQNTEAFF
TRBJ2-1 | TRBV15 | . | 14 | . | TGTGCCACCAGCACTACAGTTACCTACAATGAGCAGTTCTTC | CATSTTVTYNEQFF
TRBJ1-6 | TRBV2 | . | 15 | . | TGTGCCAGCACCCCCGACAACTCCTATAATTCACCCCTCCACTTT | CASTPDNSYNSPLHF
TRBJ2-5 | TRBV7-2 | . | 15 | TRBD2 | TGTGCCAGCAGCTTCACGACTAGCGGGAGAGAGACCCAGTACTTC | CASSFTTSGRETQYF
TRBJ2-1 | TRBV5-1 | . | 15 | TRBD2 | TGCGCCAGCAGACCCACTAGCGGTTCCTACAATGAGCAGTTCTTC | CASRPTSGSYNEQFF
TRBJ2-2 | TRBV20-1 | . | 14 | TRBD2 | TGCAGTGCTAGTAGGGGTGGACTAGCCGGGGAGCTGTTTTTT | CSASRGGLAGELFF
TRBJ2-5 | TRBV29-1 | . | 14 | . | TGCAGCGTTCAAACGGCTCCGAACGGGGAGACCCAGTACTTC | CSVQTAPNGETQYF
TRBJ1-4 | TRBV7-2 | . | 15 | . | TGTGCCAGCAGCTTAGCGGGACACGTTAATGAAAAACTGTTTTTT | CASSLAGHVNEKLFF
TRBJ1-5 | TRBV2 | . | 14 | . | TGTGCCAGCAGTGGAGCCGCGGGCAATCAGCCCCAGCATTTT | CASSGAAGNQPQHF
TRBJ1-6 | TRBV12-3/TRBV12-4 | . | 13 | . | TGTGCCAGCCTGAGATCCTATAATTCACCCCTCCACTTT | CASLRSYNSPLHF
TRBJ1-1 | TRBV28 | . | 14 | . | TGTGCCAGCAGTTTGTCAGGGGCGCTCCTTGGAGCTTTCTTT | CASSLSGALLGAFF
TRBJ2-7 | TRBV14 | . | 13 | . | TGTGCCAGCAGCCAAGCGGGGACCTACGAGCAGTACTTC | CASSQAGTYEQYF
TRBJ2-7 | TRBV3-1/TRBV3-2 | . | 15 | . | TGTGCCAGCAGCCGGGGCAGGGCTCTATCCTACGAGCAGTACTTC | CASSRGRALSYEQYF
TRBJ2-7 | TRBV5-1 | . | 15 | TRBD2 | TGCGCCAGCAGCTTGGAGGCGGGAGGGATCTACGAGCAGTACTTC | CASSLEAGGIYEQYF
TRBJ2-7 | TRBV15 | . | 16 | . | TGTGCCACCAGCAGAGGGTTTGGGACACCGCGTCCCGAGCAGTACTTC | CATSRGFGTPRPEQYF
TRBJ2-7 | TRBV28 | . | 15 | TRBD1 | TGTGCCAGCAGCTCTACAGGGGATCGGTTCTACGAGCAGTACTTC | CASSSTGDRFYEQYF
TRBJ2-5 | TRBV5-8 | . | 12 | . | TGTGCCAGCAGCTTGGCTCCAGAGACCCAGTACTTC | CASSLAPETQYF
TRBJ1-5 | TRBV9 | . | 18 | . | TGTGCCAGCAGCGTAGCCTTTTCCCATCGGGGACTCAATCAGCCCCAGCATTTT | CASSVAFSHRGLNQPQHF
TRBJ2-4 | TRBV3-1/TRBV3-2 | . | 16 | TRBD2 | TGTGCCAGCAGCCTTCAGCGGGGGGGCCGCCAAAACATTCAGTACTTC | CASSLQRGGRQNIQYF